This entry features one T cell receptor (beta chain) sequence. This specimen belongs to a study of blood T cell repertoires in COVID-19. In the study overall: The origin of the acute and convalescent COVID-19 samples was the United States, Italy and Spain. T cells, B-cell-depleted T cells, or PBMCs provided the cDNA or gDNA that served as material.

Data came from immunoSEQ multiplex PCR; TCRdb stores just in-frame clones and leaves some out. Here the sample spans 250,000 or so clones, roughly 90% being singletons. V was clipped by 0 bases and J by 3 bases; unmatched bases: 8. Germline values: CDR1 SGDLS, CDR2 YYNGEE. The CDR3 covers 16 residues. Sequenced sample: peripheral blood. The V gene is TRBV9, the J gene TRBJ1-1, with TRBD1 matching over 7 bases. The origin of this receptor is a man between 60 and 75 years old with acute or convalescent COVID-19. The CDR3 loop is CASSVGGRQGDTEAFF. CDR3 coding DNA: TGTGCCAGCAGCGTAGGGGGGCGACAGGGAGACACTGAAGCTTTCTTT.